These T cell receptor beta chains were read from a single sample in a study of blood T cell repertoires in COVID-19. Assay used: immunoSEQ multiplex PCR; TCRdb lists only in-frame clones, some missing. The repertoire includes about 200,000 clones, around 84% of them detected once, and about 5% sits in the top ten. Sequenced input: peripheral blood. All receptors derive from a woman aged 80 or older with acute or convalescent COVID-19. Each CDR3 is given with its conserved first and last residue. The D gene is left open where the match is weak. Some rows have no size entry. The others give once, few or many, or a class for an expanded clone.

D gene	clone size	V gene	J gene	CDR3 DNA	CDR3 protein
TRBD1	-	TRBV7-9	TRBJ1-4	TGTGCCAGCAGCTCAGGACTGACAGGGGGAAATGAAAAACTGTTTTTT	CASSSGLTGGNEKLFF
TRBD1	-	TRBV11-2	TRBJ1-1	TGTGCCAGCAGCTCCCCGGGACAGGGGAATAGGGCTTTCTTT	CASSSPGQGNRAFF
TRBD1	-	TRBV29-1	TRBJ2-7	TGCAGCGCCGCATCACAGGGGGTACGCTACGAGCAGTACTTC	CSAASQGVRYEQYF
TRBD1	-	TRBV6-4	TRBJ2-7	TGTGCCAGCAGGGGACAGACACCCTACGAGCAGTACTTC	CASRGQTPYEQYF
TRBD1	-	TRBV4-1	TRBJ2-1	TGCGCCAGCAGCCAACTGACAGGGGGTCATGAGCAGTTCTTC	CASSQLTGGHEQFF
TRBD1	-	TRBV18	TRBJ2-1	TGTGCCAGCTCACCGGGACAGGGGGGACTCAATGAGCAGTTCTTC	CASSPGQGGLNEQFF
-	-	TRBV11-3	TRBJ2-5	TGTGCCAGCAGCTACAGGGCAGGGGACGAGACCCAGTACTTC	CASSYRAGDETQYF
-	once	TRBV29-1	TRBJ2-1	TGCAGCCTGGGCCTTGCAGTCTCCTACAATGAGCAGTTCTTC	CSLGLAVSYNEQFF
-	-	TRBV5-5	TRBJ2-7	TGTGCCAGCAGCCTCGAGGCAGGGTCGGGCGAGCAGTACTTC	CASSLEAGSGEQYF
-	-	TRBV24-1	TRBJ2-3	TGTGCCACCAGTGACAGGACAGGAGGGTTTTCAGATACGCAGTATTTT	CATSDRTGGFSDTQYF
TRBD2	-	TRBV6-5	TRBJ2-7	TGTGCCAGCCATCCCTACGGGAGGCGTTACGAGCAGTACTTC	CASHPYGRRYEQYF
-	few	TRBV3-1/TRBV3-2	TRBJ1-5	TGTGCCAGCAGCCAAGATCCGGGTTATCAGCCCCAGCATTTT	CASSQDPGYQPQHF
TRBD1	-	TRBV7-9	TRBJ2-7	TGTGCCAGCAGCTACTTAGCAGGGGGCGCCTCCTACGAGCAGTACTTC	CASSYLAGGASYEQYF
-	-	TRBV6-5	TRBJ1-2	TGTGCCAGCAGTTACTCGAGCAGGGTTGCTGGCTACACCTTC	CASSYSSRVAGYTF
TRBD1	few	TRBV5-1	TRBJ1-2	TGCGCCAGCAGCGTTTCGGGACAGCTTAACTATGGCTACACCTTC	CASSVSGQLNYGYTF
TRBD2	-	TRBV5-8	TRBJ2-5	TGTGCCAGCAGCTTGGGGCTAGCGGGAGGCCTAAAAGAGACCCAGTACTTC	CASSLGLAGGLKETQYF
-	-	TRBV18	TRBJ1-1	TGTGCCAGCTCACATACAGACCTGAACACTGAAGCTTTCTTT	CASSHTDLNTEAFF
TRBD1	-	TRBV19	TRBJ1-1	TGTGCCAGTAGTACGGGACAGAGGAACACTGAAGCTTTCTTT	CASSTGQRNTEAFF
-	-	TRBV5-1	TRBJ2-7	TGCGCCAGCAGCCCCGAACCAAGGACAGTAGACGAGCAGTACTTC	CASSPEPRTVDEQYF
-	few	TRBV7-9	TRBJ2-7	TGTGCCAGCAGCGACCGACAGGCGGCCGAGCAGTACTTC	CASSDRQAAEQYF
TRBD1	-	TRBV3-1/TRBV3-2	TRBJ1-2	TGTGCCAGCAGCCCTTGGACAGGGGGAAACTATGGCTACACCTTC	CASSPWTGGNYGYTF
-	few	TRBV7-3	TRBJ2-2	TGTGCCACCAAGATTAATAGGAACACCGGGGAGCTGTTTTTT	CATKINRNTGELFF
-	once	TRBV19	TRBJ1-5	TGTGCCAGTAGTATTGGGCCTCATCAGCCCCAGCATTTT	CASSIGPHQPQHF
-	-	TRBV18	TRBJ2-3	TGTGCCAGCTCATACGACAGAGATACGCAGTATTTT	CASSYDRDTQYF
-	-	TRBV11-2	TRBJ1-1	TGTGCCAGCAGCAGGGGACAGAACACTGAAGCTTTCTTT	CASSRGQNTEAFF
-	-	TRBV28	TRBJ2-2	TGTGCCAGCAGCCTTAGACAGGTCACCGGGGAGCTGTTTTTT	CASSLRQVTGELFF
-	once	TRBV6-5	TRBJ1-1	TGTGCCAGCAGATCACCGGGGTTCACTGAAGCTTTCTTT	CASRSPGFTEAFF
-	-	TRBV6-5	TRBJ1-1	TGTGCCAGCAGTTACATCCAGAACACTGAAGCTTTCTTT	CASSYIQNTEAFF
TRBD2	-	TRBV7-2	TRBJ2-1	TGTGCCGTCAGACTAGCGGGCCGGGGCTACAATGAGCAGTTCTTC	CAVRLAGRGYNEQFF
-	-	TRBV6-2/TRBV6-3	TRBJ1-1	TGTGCCAGCAGTGGCAATCGGGGCACTGAAGCTTTCTTT	CASSGNRGTEAFF
TRBD2	-	TRBV7-6	TRBJ2-1	TGTGCCAGCAGCTTAGGGCGTGCGAGCGGGATTATCAATGAGCAGTTCTTC	CASSLGRASGIINEQFF